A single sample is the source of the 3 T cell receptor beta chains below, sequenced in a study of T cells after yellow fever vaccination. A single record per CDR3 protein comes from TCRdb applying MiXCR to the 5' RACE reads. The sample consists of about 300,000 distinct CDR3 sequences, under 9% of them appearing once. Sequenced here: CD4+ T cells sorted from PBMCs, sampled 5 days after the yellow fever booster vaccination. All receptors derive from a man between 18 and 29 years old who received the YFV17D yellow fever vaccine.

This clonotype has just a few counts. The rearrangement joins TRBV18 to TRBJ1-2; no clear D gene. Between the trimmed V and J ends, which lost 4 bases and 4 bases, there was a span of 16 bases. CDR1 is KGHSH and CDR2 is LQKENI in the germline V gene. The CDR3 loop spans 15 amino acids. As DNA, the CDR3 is TGTGCCAGCTCACTCCAGGCAGGCTACGGCTATGGCTACACCTTC. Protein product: CASSLQAGYGYGYTF.

The CDR3 here is CASSARGGAEYGELFF. The CDR3 DNA reads as TGTGCCAGCAGCGCCCGTGGGGGGGCAGAATACGGGGAGCTGTTTTTT. The chain links TRBV7-3 to TRBJ2-2; D possibly corresponds to TRBD2 (7 bases). With 5 bases removed from V and 7 bases from J, the gap between germline ends came to 20 bases. Per the germline V gene, CDR1 is SGHTA and CDR2 is FQGTGA. The CDR3 runs to 16 residues.

For the CDR3, the DNA is TGTGCCAGCAGCGAGAATTGGGGAAACACCATATATTTT. Its protein is CASSENWGNTIYF. This sequence joins TRBV7-2 and TRBJ1-3; D is uncertain. This CDR3 region has 13 residues. Germline V gene sequence: CDR1 SGHTA, CDR2 FQGNSA. The ends were cut back, 5 bases at V and 4 bases at J, with 9 bases in the middle.